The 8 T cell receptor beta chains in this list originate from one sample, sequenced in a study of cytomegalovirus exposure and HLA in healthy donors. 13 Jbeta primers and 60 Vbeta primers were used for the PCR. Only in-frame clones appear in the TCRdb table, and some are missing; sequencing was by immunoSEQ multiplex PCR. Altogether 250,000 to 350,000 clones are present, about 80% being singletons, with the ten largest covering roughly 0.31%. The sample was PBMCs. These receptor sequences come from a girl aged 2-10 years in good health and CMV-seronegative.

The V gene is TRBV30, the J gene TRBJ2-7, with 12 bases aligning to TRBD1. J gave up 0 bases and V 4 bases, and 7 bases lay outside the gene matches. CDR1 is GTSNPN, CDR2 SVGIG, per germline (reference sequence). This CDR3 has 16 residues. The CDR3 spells CAWTGQGAKSSYEQYF. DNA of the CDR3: TGTGCCTGGACGGGACAGGGGGCTAAAAGCTCCTACGAGCAGTACTTC. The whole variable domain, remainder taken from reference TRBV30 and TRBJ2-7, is SQTIHQWPATLVQPVGSPLSLECTVEGTSNPNLYWYRQAAGRGLQLLFYSVGIGQISSEVPQNLSASRPQDRQFILSSKKLLLSDSGFYLCAWTGQGAKSSYEQYFGPGTRLTVT.

The CDR3 nucleotides read TGTGCCAGCAGCCAAGATGGAGCCAGGGCAAATGAAAAACTGTTTTTT. Its translation is CASSQDGARANEKLFF. This rearrangement joins TRBV4-2 to TRBJ1-4; D might be TRBD1 (5 bases). Germline-derived CDR1 and CDR2 are LGHNA and YNFKEQ. V was pared by 0 bases and J by 5 bases, with 13 bases between. The CDR3 sequence is 16 residues long.

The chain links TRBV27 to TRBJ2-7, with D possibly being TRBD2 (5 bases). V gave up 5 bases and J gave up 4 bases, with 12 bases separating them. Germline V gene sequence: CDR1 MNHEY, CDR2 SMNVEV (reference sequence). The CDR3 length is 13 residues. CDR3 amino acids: CASSPLGGYEQYF. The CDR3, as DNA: TGTGCCAGCAGTCCCTTAGGAGGTTACGAGCAGTACTTC.

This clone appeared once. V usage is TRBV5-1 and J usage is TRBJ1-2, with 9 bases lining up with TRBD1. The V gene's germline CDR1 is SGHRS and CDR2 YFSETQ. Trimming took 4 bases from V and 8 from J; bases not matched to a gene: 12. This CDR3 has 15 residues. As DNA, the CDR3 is TGCGCCAGCAGCCGCTTGGGGGGGGACAGGGACGGCTACACCTTC. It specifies CASSRLGGDRDGYTF.

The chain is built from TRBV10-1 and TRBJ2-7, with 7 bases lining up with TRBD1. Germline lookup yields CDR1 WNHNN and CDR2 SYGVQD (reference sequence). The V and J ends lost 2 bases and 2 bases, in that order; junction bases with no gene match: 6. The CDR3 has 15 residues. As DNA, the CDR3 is TGCGCCAGCAGTGAGACAGGGGCCGTACCCTACGAGCAGTACTTC. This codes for CASSETGAVPYEQYF.

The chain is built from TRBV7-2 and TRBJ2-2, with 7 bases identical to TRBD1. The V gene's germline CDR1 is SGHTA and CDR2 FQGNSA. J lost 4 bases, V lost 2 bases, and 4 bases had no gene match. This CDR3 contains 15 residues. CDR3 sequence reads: CASSLRGQGTGELFF. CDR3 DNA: TGTGCCAGCAGCTTAAGGGGGCAGGGCACCGGGGAGCTGTTTTTT.

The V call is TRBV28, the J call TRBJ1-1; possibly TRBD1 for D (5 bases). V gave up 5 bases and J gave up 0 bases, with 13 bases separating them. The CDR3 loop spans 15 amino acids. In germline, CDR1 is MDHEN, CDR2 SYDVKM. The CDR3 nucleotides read TGTGCCAGCAGTACCCCCAGGGCCCTGAACACTGAAGCTTTCTTT. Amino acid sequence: CASSTPRALNTEAFF.

Here the CDR3 reads CASSFSLSPYEQYF. As DNA, the CDR3 is TGTGCCAGCAGCTTTTCACTCTCCCCCTACGAGCAGTACTTC. The chain links TRBV5-4 to TRBJ2-7; D unclear. The germline V and J ends were trimmed by 2 bases and 2 bases, with 11 bases remaining between them. The CDR3 contains 14 residues. Germline assignment: CDR1 SGHNT and CDR2 YYREEE (reference sequence). The full variable domain, with the rest looked up from reference TRBV5-4 and TRBJ2-7, is ETGVTQSPTHLIKTRGQQVTLRCSSQSGHNTVSWYQQALGQGPQFIFQYYREEENGRGNFPPRFSGLQFPNYSSELNVNALELDDSALYLCASSFSLSPYEQYFGPGTRLTVT.